This entry lists 26 T cell receptor beta chains sequenced from one sample in a study of blood T cell repertoires in COVID-19. Assay used: immunoSEQ multiplex PCR; TCRdb lists only in-frame clones, some missing. The data contain about 190,000 clones, about 83% of them seen just once; the ten biggest clones take up under 15%. Sequencing was done on a sample of peripheral blood. These receptors originate from a woman in her seventies with COVID-19, enrolled during active disease.

This clone occurred a few times. The chain combines TRBV30 with TRBJ1-6; 7 bases fit TRBD1. The V and J ends lost 2 bases and 5 bases, in that order; junction bases with no gene match: 3. The CDR3 sequence is 14 residues long. The germline gives CDR1 GTSNPN, CDR2 SVGIG (reference sequence). CDR3 amino acids: CAWSRGQDNSPLHF. The CDR3 region has the DNA TGTGCCTGGAGTAGAGGACAGGATAATTCACCCCTCCACTTT.

V and J are TRBV19 and TRBJ2-7; 12 bases align to TRBD1. Germline trimming cut 8 bases from V and 6 bases from J; bases unmatched to any gene: 8. The germline V gene encodes CDR1 LNHDA and CDR2 SQIVND (reference sequence). CDR3 length equals 14 residues. CDR3 amino acids: CASRTGQGACEQYF. CDR3 DNA sequence: TGTGCCAGTCGTACGGGACAGGGGGCTTGCGAGCAGTACTTC. The complete variable domain, with remaining parts taken from reference TRBV19 and TRBJ2-7, reads DGGITQSPKYLFRKEGQNVTLSCEQNLNHDAMYWYRQDPGQGLRLIYYSQIVNDFQKGDIAEGYSVSREKKESFPLTVTSAQKNPTAFYLCASRTGQGACEQYFGPGTRLTVT.

J is TRBJ1-6 and V is TRBV2, with D possibly matching TRBD1 (6 bases). The germline V and J ends were trimmed by 6 bases and 6 bases, with 15 bases remaining between them. Germline loops: CDR1 SNHLY, CDR2 FYNNEI. The CDR3 runs 15 residues. CDR3 bases: TGTGCCAGCAGGGCCGGACAGAATTTTAATTCACCCCTCCACTTT. Amino acids: CASRAGQNFNSPLHF.

V gene TRBV30 combines with J gene TRBJ1-1, with no clear D. Germline lookup yields CDR1 GTSNPN and CDR2 SVGIG (reference sequence). With 5 bases removed from V and 0 bases from J, the gap between germline ends came to 13 bases. There are 14 residues in the CDR3. CDR3 residues: CAWGTGNMNTEAFF. CDR3 DNA sequence: TGTGCCTGGGGCACCGGGAATATGAACACTGAAGCTTTCTTT.

The V and J genes are TRBV14 and TRBJ1-2; D may be TRBD1 (6 bases). The CDR3 is 16 residues long. Germline CDR1 is SGHDN and CDR2 is FVKESK. V lost 0 bases to trimming and J lost 6 bases, with 17 bases between them. CDR3 loop: CASSQDVGHPPHGYTF. CDR3 DNA: TGTGCCAGCAGCCAAGATGTGGGACACCCGCCCCATGGCTACACCTTC.

On this clone: One junction end does not reproduce the germline sequence, and a read error may be involved. This rearrangement joins TRBV2 to TRBJ1-5; TRBD1 aligns across 8 bases. Germline V lookup: CDR1 SNHLY, CDR2 FYNNEI. The CDR3 consists of 14 residues. CDR3 loop: CASREGQGRAPQHF. In DNA form, the CDR3 reads TGTGCCAGCAGGGAAGGACAGGGACGGGCGCCCCAGCATTTT.

The chain has TRBV28 and TRBJ2-7; perhaps TRBD2 as D (7 bases). Germline V gives CDR1 MDHEN, CDR2 SYDVKM. This CDR3 has 14 residues. V was shortened by 7 bases and J by 2 bases, with 15 bases between the two germline ends. CDR3 in amino acids: CASTKGGDPYEQYF. The CDR3 bases are TGTGCCAGCACCAAAGGGGGGGACCCCTACGAGCAGTACTTC.

V and J are TRBV27 and TRBJ2-1; 13 bases fit TRBD2. This CDR3 has 13 residues. Germline CDR1 reads MNHEY; CDR2 reads SMNVEV (reference sequence). V shed 5 bases and J 10 bases; nucleotides not matched to a gene: 2. CDR3 sequence: CASSPGLAGEQFF. DNA of the CDR3: TGTGCCAGCAGTCCGGGACTAGCGGGAGAGCAGTTCTTC.

The V and J genes are TRBV19 and TRBJ2-1, with 8 bases identical to TRBD2. The CDR3 spans 16 residues. CDR1 is LNHDA and CDR2 is SQIVND in the germline V gene (reference sequence). J lost 6 bases, V lost 6 bases, and 13 bases had no gene match. The CDR3, as DNA: TGTGCCAGTAGCCGACCCAGCGGGAGTAGGGCCAATGAGCAGTTCTTC. It specifies CASSRPSGSRANEQFF.

This CDR3 reads CAWSLGGGYTF. CDR3 DNA: TGTGCCTGGAGTCTAGGGGGTGGCTACACCTTC. J is TRBJ1-2 and V is TRBV30; the D gene is possibly TRBD1 (6 bases). The CDR3 covers 11 residues. Germline V gives CDR1 GTSNPN, CDR2 SVGIG (reference sequence). Between the trimmed V and J ends, which lost 2 bases and 7 bases, there was a span of 8 bases.

The chain has TRBV7-2 and TRBJ1-4, with TRBD1 matching over 9 bases. The germline V gene encodes CDR1 SGHTA and CDR2 FQGNSA. CDR3 size: 16 residues. Trimming cost V 2 bases and J 8 bases; bases outside gene matches: 9. Here the CDR3 reads CASSLRDRGSREKLFF. The CDR3 DNA sequence: TGTGCCAGCAGCTTACGCGACAGGGGGAGTCGGGAAAAACTGTTTTTT.

The chain recombines TRBV5-4 with TRBJ2-2; 8 nucleotides match TRBD1. The CDR3 extends over 15 amino acids. Germline trimming cut 4 bases from V and 4 bases from J; bases unmatched to any gene: 6. From germline, CDR1 is SGHNT and CDR2 YYREEE (reference sequence). The CDR3 reads CASSLRTGRTGELFF. CDR3 coding DNA: TGTGCCAGCAGCCTCCGGACAGGGCGCACCGGGGAGCTGTTTTTT.

Concerning this clone: This sample includes further DNA sequences coding for the same CDR3. The chain has TRBV30 and TRBJ1-1; the match to TRBD1 covers 7 bases. There are 14 residues in the CDR3. The germline V gene has CDR1 GTSNPN and CDR2 SVGIG (reference sequence). The ends lost 1 base at V and 1 base at J; junction bases unmatched: 3. CDR3 bases: TGTGCCTGGAGTGATGGGACAGAGAACACTGAAGCTTTCTTT. Translating gives CAWSDGTENTEAFF.

The chain has TRBV4-2 and TRBJ1-5; D gene ambiguous. Trimming took 0 bases from V and 2 from J, leaving 8 bases between them. Germline CDR1 LGHNA, CDR2 YNFKEQ. The CDR3 extends over 15 amino acids. CDR3 region: CASSQEGAGNQPQHF. CDR3 DNA sequence: TGTGCCAGCAGCCAAGAGGGAGCCGGCAATCAGCCCCAGCATTTT.

The V gene is TRBV4-3, the J gene TRBJ2-3; 9 nucleotides align to TRBD2. Germline CDR1 is LGHNA and CDR2 is YSLEER. The CDR3 has 16 amino acids. The V gene end was trimmed by 1 base and the J gene end by 2 bases; junction bases not matched to a gene: 4. The DNA for the CDR3 is TGCGCCAGCAGCCAAGGACTAGCGGCATACACAGATACGCAGTATTTT. It translates to CASSQGLAAYTDTQYF.

This chain joins TRBV6-2 or TRBV6-3 and TRBJ1-5; 7 bases line up with TRBD1. This CDR3 has 14 amino acids. The trim removed 6 bases at V and 7 bases at J, leaving 9 bases unmatched. Germline values: CDR1 MNHEY, CDR2 SVGEGT. The CDR3 DNA follows: TGTGCCAGCAGCCCCGACAGGGTTCACCAGCCCCAGCATTTT. It codes for CASSPDRVHQPQHF.

This clone has a single count. The J gene is TRBJ1-3, the V gene TRBV30; TRBD1 is a possible D gene (6 bases). Germline V gene lookup returns CDR1 GTSNPN and CDR2 SVGIG (reference sequence). The CDR3 has 17 residues. V was pared by 2 bases and J by 2 bases, with 19 bases between. The CDR3 reads CAWSWGQGRFTGNTIYF. Written as DNA, the CDR3 is TGTGCCTGGAGTTGGGGGCAGGGAAGGTTTACTGGAAACACCATATATTTT.

The V and J genes are TRBV7-8 and TRBJ2-7; D is unclear. From germline, CDR1 is SGHVS and CDR2 FQNEAQ. The CDR3 consists of 13 residues. V lost 3 bases and J 0 bases, leaving 6 bases between the germline ends. CDR3 region: CASSFKSSYEQYF. The CDR3 coding sequence is TGTGCCAGCAGCTTCAAGAGCTCCTACGAGCAGTACTTC. The full variable domain, its missing parts supplied by reference TRBV7-8 and TRBJ2-7, is GAGVSQSPRYKVAKRGQDVALRCDPISGHVSLFWYQQALGQGPEFLTYFQNEAQLDKSGLPSDRFFAERPEGSVSTLKIQRTQQEDSAVYLCASSFKSSYEQYFGPGTRLTVT.

V usage is TRBV3-1 (or the pseudogene TRBV3-2) and J usage is TRBJ2-1; 7 positions match TRBD2. V lost 0 bases and J lost 4; bases outside the gene matches: 6. The CDR3 sequence is 16 residues long. The germline gives CDR1 LGHDT, CDR2 YNNKEL (reference sequence). CDR3 nucleotides: TGTGCCAGCAGCCAAGACGTGGGGGAGGGATACAATGAGCAGTTCTTC. It encodes CASSQDVGEGYNEQFF.

The chain employs TRBV5-4 and TRBJ1-6, with a tentative D call TRBD1 (6 bases). Germline assignment: CDR1 SGHNT and CDR2 YYREEE (reference sequence). The CDR3 runs to 14 residues. V dropped 8 bases and J dropped 4 bases, with 13 bases sitting between them. DNA of the CDR3: TGTGCCAGTTCGAGGGGGATGTATAATTCACCCCTCCACTTT. This sequence encodes CASSRGMYNSPLHF.

The chain employs TRBV9 and TRBJ1-6; TRBD1 is a possible D gene (6 bases). Germline V gene sequence: CDR1 SGDLS, CDR2 YYNGEE. V was trimmed by 4 bases and J by 17 bases, leaving 19 bases between them. This CDR3 is 13 amino acids long. The CDR3 protein is CASSLSGGAPIHF. The CDR3 bases are TGTGCCAGCAGCCTCTCGGGGGGGGCGCCGATCCACTTT.

The chain combines TRBV6-2 or TRBV6-3 with TRBJ2-7; 11 positions agree with TRBD2. The germline V gene encodes CDR1 MNHEY and CDR2 SVGEGT. V dropped 3 bases and J dropped 6; count of bases not matched to a gene: 10. CDR3 length: 16 residues. CDR3 sequence reads: CASSYLAGGSFVEQYF. As DNA, the CDR3 is TGTGCCAGCAGTTATTTAGCGGGAGGGAGCTTTGTCGAGCAGTACTTC.

The rearrangement joins TRBV4-1 to TRBJ2-7, with TRBD2 identical over 7 bases. V shed 3 bases and J 3 bases; nucleotides not matched to a gene: 8. There are 15 residues in the CDR3. Germline loops: CDR1 MGHRA, CDR2 YSYEKL. Here the CDR3 reads CASSQFRGLNYEQYF. DNA for the CDR3: TGCGCCAGCAGCCAGTTTAGGGGACTAAACTACGAGCAGTACTTC.

The J gene is TRBJ1-1, the V gene TRBV28; D not certain. The CDR3 runs to 13 residues. CDR1 and CDR2 from the germline V gene are MDHEN and SYDVKM. The germline V and J ends were trimmed by 3 bases and 0 bases, with 5 bases remaining between them. The CDR3 nucleotides are TGTGCCAGCAGTTTCTACCTGAACACTGAAGCTTTCTTT. This gives the protein CASSFYLNTEAFF.

For the CDR3, the DNA is TGTGCCAGCAGTTCGACAGGGTTCGGGGAGCTGTTTTTT. Protein sequence: CASSSTGFGELFF. The chain combines TRBV28 with TRBJ2-2; TRBD1 matches 7 bases. Germline V CDR1 and CDR2: MDHEN, SYDVKM. This CDR3 is built from 13 residues. Trimming at V came to 4 bases and at J to 7 bases, leaving 3 bases not matched to a gene.

V is TRBV10-3 and J is TRBJ1-1, with D unresolved. Trimming removed 0 bases at V and 2 bases at J, with 7 bases between. Germline V CDR1 and CDR2: ENHRY, SYGVKD. The CDR3 totals 14 residues. CDR3 nucleotides: TGTGCCATCAGTGAGTCGACAATAAACACTGAAGCTTTCTTT. Amino acids: CAISESTINTEAFF.